This T cell receptor beta chain is drawn from a study of blood T cell repertoires in COVID-19. As for the study in general: Whether acute or convalescent, the COVID-19 samples came from the United States, Italy and Spain. In each case, the material was cDNA or gDNA derived from T cells, B-cell-depleted T cells, or PBMCs.

In the original processing: The authors estimated nucleated cell counts from reference gene primer amplification. The repertoire was sequenced with immunoSEQ multiplex PCR; TCRdb's copy has only in-frame clones and lacks some. The V and J calls and the clone size are those of that table, but D and trimming were determined from the DNA. The table lists 200,000 to 250,000 clones, approximately 83% of them singletons. Trimming took 7 bases from V and 2 from J, leaving 16 bases between them. This CDR3 has 14 amino acids. From germline, CDR1 is SGHDT and CDR2 YYEEEE. The receptor was isolated from a woman aged 25 to 39 with COVID-19, enrolled during active disease. The chain employs TRBV5-6 and TRBJ2-7, with a tentative D call TRBD2 (6 bases). The sequenced sample consisted of peripheral blood. The CDR3 sequence: CASQPKGTPYEQYF. The CDR3 nucleotides read TGTGCCAGCCAACCGAAAGGGACTCCCTACGAGCAGTACTTC.